The count of the clone carrying this T cell receptor beta chain is one. This CDR3 contains 14 residues. The sample comes from a study of blood T cell repertoires in COVID-19. As for the study in general: Material from acute and convalescent COVID-19 was sourced from the United States, Italy and Spain. Sample material is recorded as cDNA or gDNA derived from T cells, B-cell-depleted T cells, or PBMCs.

Authors' analysis steps: Reference gene primer amplification yielded estimated nucleated cell counts. Generated by immunoSEQ multiplex PCR, the TCRdb table keeps only in-frame clones and is missing some. That table is the source of V, J and clone size, and D and trimming were worked out from the DNA. Here the sample spans roughly 220,000 clones, roughly 82% being singletons. V is TRBV21-1 and J is TRBJ2-7; the table's D call TRBD1 went unverified against the DNA. TRBV21-1 is a documented pseudogene. Sequencing was performed on peripheral blood. This TCR was sampled from a woman aged 40-49 years who had recovered from COVID-19. The chain's CDR3 is CASIIRQLTYEQYF. The CDR3 DNA is TGTGCCAGCATCATTAGACAGTTGACCTACGAGCAGTACTTC.